The clone carrying this TCR beta chain was observed many times. What it binds is unknown. This specimen belongs to a study of T cells in Graves' hyperthyroidism and ophthalmopathy. Germline lookup yields CDR1 MNHNS and CDR2 SASEGT. There are 13 residues in the CDR3. Trimming removed 6 bases from V and 3 bases from J; junction bases left unmatched: 4. Findings and caveats of the study: Most clonotypes that expanded in the thyroid above 0.001 also showed up in blood.

TCR beta CDR3 regions were amplified from RNA. First-round RT-PCR targeting the TCR CDR3 was performed with the HTBI primer set. TCRdb fed the multiplex PCR reads into MiXCR, producing one record per CDR3 protein. The table shows more than 300,000 distinct CDR3 sequences, with roughly 13% occurring only once. Sequenced: blood. The origin of this receptor is a woman younger than 45 with Graves' hyperthyroidism. J is TRBJ2-5 and V is TRBV6-1; 7 bases are a match to TRBD1. CDR3 DNA sequence: TGTGCCAGCAGGTCACAGGGGAAAGAGACCCAGTACTTC. Its protein is CASRSQGKETQYF.